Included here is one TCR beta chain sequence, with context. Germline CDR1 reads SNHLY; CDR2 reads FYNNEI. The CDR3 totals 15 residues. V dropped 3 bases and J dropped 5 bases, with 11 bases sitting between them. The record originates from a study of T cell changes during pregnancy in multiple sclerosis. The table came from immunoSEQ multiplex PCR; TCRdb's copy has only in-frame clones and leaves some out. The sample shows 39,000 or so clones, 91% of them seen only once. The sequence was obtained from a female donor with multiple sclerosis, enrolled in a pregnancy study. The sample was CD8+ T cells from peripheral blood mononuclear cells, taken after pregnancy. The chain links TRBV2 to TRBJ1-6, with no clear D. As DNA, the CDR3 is TGTGCCAGCAGTGATTGGAGTGCTAATAATTCACCCCTCCACTTT. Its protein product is CASSDWSANNSPLHF.